The TCR beta chain described here comes from a study of blood T cell repertoires in COVID-19. Trimming pared 0 bases from V and 5 bases from J, leaving 10 bases between. The CDR3 sequence is 14 residues long. Germline V gene lookup returns CDR1 LGHNA and CDR2 YSLEER. The repertoire was sequenced with immunoSEQ multiplex PCR; TCRdb's copy has only in-frame clones and lacks some. The data show under 300,000 clones, 80% to 90% seen once. V and J are TRBV4-3 and TRBJ1-2; D is perhaps TRBD1 (5 bases). The material sequenced was PBMCs or T cells enriched from blood (not recorded which). The receptor's source is a woman aged 50 to 65 who had been exposed to COVID-19. The CDR3 DNA follows: TGCGCCAGCAGCCAAGATGGACAACCGTATGGCTACACCTTC. This encodes CASSQDGQPYGYTF.